This T cell receptor (beta chain) was identified in a study of cytomegalovirus exposure and HLA in healthy donors. Whole-study findings and limits: Some public TCRs appeared in many individuals, while most sequences were rare.

In the PCR, 60 Vbeta and 13 Jbeta primers were used. The repertoire was sequenced with immunoSEQ multiplex PCR; TCRdb's copy has only in-frame clones and lacks some. The sample lists around 120,000 clones; 74% were seen once. The CDR3 totals 16 residues. V dropped 4 bases and J dropped 0; count of bases not matched to a gene: 9. Looked up from germline, CDR1 is LNHDA and CDR2 is SQIVND (reference sequence). Concerning this clone itself: Its antigen is unknown.

This chain links TRBV19 with TRBJ2-7; 7 nucleotides agree with TRBD2. This sequence was found in a man in his fifties in good health and CMV-seropositive. The specimen sequenced was PBMCs. This CDR3 is CASSTKRGLSSYEQYF. The CDR3 coding sequence is TGTGCCAGTAGTACCAAGCGGGGTTTAAGCTCCTACGAGCAGTACTTC. Variable domain in full (rest from reference TRBV19 and TRBJ2-7): DGGITQSPKYLFRKEGQNVTLSCEQNLNHDAMYWYRQDPGQGLRLIYYSQIVNDFQKGDIAEGYSVSREKKESFPLTVTSAQKNPTAFYLCASSTKRGLSSYEQYFGPGTRLTVT.